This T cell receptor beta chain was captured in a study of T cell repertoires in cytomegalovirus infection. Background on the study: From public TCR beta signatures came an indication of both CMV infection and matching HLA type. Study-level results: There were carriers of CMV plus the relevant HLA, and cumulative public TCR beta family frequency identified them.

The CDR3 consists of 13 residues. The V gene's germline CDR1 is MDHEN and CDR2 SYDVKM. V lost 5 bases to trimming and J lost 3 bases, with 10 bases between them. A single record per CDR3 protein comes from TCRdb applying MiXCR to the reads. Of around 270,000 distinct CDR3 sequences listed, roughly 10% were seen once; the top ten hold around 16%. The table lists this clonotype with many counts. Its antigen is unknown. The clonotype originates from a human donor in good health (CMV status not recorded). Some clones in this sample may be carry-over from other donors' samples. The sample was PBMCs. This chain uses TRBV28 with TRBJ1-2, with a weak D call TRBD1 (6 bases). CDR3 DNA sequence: TGTGCCAGCAGTATCTACAGGGACTATGGCTACACCTTC. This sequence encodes CASSIYRDYGYTF.